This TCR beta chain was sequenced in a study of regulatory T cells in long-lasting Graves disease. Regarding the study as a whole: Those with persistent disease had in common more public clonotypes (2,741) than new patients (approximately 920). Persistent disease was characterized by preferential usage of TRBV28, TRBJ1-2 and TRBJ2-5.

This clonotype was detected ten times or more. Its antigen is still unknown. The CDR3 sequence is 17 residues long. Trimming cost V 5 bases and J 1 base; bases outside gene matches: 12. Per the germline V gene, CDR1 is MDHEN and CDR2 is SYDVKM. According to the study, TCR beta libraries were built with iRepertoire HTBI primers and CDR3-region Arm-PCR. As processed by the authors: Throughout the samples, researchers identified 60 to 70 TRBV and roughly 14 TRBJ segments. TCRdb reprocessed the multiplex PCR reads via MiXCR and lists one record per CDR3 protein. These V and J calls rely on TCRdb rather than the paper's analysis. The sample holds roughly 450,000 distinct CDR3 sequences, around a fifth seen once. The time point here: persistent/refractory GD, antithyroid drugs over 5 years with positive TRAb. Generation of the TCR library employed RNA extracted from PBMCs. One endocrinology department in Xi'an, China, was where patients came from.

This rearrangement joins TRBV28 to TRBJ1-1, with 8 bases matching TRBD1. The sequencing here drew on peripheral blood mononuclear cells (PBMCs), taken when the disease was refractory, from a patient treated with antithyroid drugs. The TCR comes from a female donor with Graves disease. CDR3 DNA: TGTGCCAGCAGTCAGTTACTGACAGGGGTGGCGAACACTGAAGCTTTCTTT. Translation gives CASSQLLTGVANTEAFF. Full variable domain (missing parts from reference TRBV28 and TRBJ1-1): DVKVTQSSRYLVKRTGEKVFLECVQDMDHENMFWYRQDPGLGLRLIYFSYDVKMKEKGDIPEGYSVSREKKERFSLILESASTNQTSMYLCASSQLLTGVANTEAFFGQGTRLTVV.